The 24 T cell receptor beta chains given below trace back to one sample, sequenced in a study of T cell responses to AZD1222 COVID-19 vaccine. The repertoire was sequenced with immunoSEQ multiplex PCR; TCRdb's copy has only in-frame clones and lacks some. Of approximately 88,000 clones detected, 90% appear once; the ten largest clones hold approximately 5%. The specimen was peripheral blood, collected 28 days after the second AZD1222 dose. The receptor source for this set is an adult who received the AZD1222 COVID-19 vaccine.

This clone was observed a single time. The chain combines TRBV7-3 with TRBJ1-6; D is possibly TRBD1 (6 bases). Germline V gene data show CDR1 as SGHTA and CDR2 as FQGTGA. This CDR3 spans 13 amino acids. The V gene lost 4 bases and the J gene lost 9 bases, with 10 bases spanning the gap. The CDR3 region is CASSSGTSSPLHF. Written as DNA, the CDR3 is TGTGCCAGCAGCTCCGGGACAAGTTCACCCCTCCACTTT.

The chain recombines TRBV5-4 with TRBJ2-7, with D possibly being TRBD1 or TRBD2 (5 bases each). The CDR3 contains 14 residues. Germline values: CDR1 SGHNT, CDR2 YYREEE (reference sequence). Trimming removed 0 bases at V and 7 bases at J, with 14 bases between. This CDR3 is CASSLGGVGGEQYF. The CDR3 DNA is TGTGCCAGCAGCTTGGGGGGCGTTGGGGGTGAGCAGTACTTC.

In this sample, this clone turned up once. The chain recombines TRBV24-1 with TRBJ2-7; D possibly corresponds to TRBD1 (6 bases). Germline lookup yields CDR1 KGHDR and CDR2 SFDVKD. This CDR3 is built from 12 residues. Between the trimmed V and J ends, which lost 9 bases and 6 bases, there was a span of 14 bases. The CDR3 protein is CATGSIGGEQYF. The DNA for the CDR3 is TGTGCCACCGGGTCGATAGGGGGCGAGCAGTACTTC.

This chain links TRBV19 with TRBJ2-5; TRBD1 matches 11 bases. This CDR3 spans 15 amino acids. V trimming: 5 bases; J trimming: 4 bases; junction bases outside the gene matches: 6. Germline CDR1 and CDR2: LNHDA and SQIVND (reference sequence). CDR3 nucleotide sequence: TGTGCCAGTAGTCGGACAGGGGGCTTGGGAGAGACCCAGTACTTC. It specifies CASSRTGGLGETQYF. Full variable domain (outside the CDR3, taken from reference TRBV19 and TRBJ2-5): DGGITQSPKYLFRKEGQNVTLSCEQNLNHDAMYWYRQDPGQGLRLIYYSQIVNDFQKGDIAEGYSVSREKKESFPLTVTSAQKNPTAFYLCASSRTGGLGETQYFGPGTRLLVL.

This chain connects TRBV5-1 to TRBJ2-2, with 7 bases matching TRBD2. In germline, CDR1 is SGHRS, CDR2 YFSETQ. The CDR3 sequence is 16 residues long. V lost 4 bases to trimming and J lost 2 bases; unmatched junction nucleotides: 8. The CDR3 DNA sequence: TGCGCCAGCAGCCGGGGGACTATCCCTAACACCGGGGAGCTGTTTTTT. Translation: CASSRGTIPNTGELFF.

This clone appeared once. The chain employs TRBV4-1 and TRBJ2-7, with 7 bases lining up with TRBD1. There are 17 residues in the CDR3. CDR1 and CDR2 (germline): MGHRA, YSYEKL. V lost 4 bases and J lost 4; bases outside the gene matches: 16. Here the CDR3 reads CASSRTTGGRGTYEQYF. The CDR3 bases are TGCGCCAGCAGCCGCACTACTGGTGGCAGGGGGACGTACGAGCAGTACTTC.

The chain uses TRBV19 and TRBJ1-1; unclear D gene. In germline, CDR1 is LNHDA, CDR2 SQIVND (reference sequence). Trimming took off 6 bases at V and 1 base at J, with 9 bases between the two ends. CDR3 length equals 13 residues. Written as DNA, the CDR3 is TGTGCCAGTAGCGTTCTTCCGAACACTGAAGCTTTCTTT. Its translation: CASSVLPNTEAFF.

This chain's CDR3 is CASSFRRGAFYNEQFF. DNA of the CDR3: TGTGCCAGCAGTTTTCGGCGGGGGGCTTTCTACAATGAGCAGTTCTTC. The chain links TRBV28 to TRBJ2-1; 8 nucleotides agree with TRBD2. The CDR3 extends over 16 amino acids. Trimming cost V 3 bases and J 3 bases; bases outside gene matches: 7. The germline gives CDR1 MDHEN, CDR2 SYDVKM.

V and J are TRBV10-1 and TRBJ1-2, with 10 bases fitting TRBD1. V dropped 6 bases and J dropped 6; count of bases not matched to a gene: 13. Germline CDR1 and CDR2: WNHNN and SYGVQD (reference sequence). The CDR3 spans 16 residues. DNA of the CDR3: TGCGCCAGCAGGGCGACGCGGGACAGGGGAGATGATGGCTACACCTTC. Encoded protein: CASRATRDRGDDGYTF.

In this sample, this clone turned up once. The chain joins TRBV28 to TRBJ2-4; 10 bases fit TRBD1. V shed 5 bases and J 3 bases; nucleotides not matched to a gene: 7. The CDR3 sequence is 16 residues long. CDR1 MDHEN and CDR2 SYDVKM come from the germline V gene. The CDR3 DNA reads TGTGCCAGCAGTGGATTGGACAGGGGGGACAAAAACATTCAGTACTTC. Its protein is CASSGLDRGDKNIQYF.

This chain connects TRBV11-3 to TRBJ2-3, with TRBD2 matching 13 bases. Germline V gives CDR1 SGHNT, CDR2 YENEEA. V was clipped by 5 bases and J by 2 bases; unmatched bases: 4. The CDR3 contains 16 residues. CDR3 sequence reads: CASSEGLAGATDTQYF. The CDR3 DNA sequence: TGTGCCAGCAGCGAAGGACTAGCGGGGGCCACAGATACGCAGTATTTT.

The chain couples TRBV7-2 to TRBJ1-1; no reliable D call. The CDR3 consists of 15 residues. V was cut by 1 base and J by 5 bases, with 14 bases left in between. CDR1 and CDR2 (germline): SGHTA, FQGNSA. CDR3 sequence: CASSLVGGGRTEAFF. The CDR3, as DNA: TGTGCCAGCAGCTTAGTGGGCGGAGGTAGAACTGAAGCTTTCTTT.

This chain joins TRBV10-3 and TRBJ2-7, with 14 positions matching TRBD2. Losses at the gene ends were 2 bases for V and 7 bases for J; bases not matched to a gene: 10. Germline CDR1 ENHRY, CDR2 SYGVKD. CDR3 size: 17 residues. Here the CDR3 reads CAISEGIGLAGGREQYF. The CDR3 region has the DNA TGTGCCATCAGTGAGGGGATAGGACTAGCGGGGGGCCGGGAGCAGTACTTC.

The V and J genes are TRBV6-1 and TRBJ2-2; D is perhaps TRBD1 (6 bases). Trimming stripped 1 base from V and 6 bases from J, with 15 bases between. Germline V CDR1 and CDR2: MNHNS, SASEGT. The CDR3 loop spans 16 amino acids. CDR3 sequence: CASSEGQGIGSGELFF. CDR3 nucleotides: TGTGCCAGCAGTGAAGGTCAGGGGATAGGATCCGGGGAGCTGTTTTTT.

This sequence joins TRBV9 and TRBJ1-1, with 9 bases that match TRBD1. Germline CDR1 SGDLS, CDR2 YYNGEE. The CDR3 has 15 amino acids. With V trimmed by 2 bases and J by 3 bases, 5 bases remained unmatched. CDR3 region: CASSVTGGWDTEAFF. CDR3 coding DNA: TGTGCCAGCAGCGTTACAGGGGGCTGGGACACTGAAGCTTTCTTT.

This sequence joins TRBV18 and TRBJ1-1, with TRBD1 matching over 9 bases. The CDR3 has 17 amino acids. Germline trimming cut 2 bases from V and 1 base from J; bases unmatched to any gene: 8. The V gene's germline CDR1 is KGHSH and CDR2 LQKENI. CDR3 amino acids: CASSPRGQGGKNTEAFF. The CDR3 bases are TGTGCCAGCTCACCAAGGGGACAGGGTGGGAAGAACACTGAAGCTTTCTTT.

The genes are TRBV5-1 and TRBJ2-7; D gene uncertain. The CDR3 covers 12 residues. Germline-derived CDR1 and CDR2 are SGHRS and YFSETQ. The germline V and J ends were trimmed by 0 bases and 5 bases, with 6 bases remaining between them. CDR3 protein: CASSLGVHEQYF. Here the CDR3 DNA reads TGCGCCAGCAGCTTGGGTGTCCACGAGCAGTACTTC.

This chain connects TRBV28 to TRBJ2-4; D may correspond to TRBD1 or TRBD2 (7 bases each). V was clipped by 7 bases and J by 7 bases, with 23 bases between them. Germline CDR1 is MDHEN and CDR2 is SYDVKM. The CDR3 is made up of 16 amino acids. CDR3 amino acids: CASTQVGGGEGNIQYF. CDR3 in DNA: TGTGCCAGCACCCAAGTGGGAGGGGGCGAGGGGAACATTCAGTACTTC.

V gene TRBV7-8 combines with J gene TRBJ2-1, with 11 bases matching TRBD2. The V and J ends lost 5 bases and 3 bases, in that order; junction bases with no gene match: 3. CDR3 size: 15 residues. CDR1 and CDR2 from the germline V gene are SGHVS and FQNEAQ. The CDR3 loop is CASSPTSGGYNEQFF. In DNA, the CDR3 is TGTGCCAGCAGCCCAACTAGCGGGGGCTACAATGAGCAGTTCTTC.

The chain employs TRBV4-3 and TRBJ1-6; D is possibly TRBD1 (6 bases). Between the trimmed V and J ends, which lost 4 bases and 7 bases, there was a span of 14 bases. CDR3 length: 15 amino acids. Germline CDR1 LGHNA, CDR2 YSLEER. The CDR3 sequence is CASSPGAGANSPLHF. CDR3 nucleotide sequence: TGCGCCAGCAGCCCAGGGGCAGGGGCCAATTCACCCCTCCACTTT.

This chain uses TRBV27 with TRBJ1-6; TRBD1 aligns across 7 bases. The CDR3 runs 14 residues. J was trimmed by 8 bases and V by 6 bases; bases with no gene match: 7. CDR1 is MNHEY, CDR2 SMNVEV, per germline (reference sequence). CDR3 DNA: TGTGCCAGCAGGCCCGGGACAGCCTATTCACCCCTCCACTTT. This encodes CASRPGTAYSPLHF.

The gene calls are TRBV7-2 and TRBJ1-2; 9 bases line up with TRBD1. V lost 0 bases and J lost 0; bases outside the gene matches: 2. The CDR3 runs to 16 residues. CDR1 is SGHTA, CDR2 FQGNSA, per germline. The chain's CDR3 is CASSLAGTGSNYGYTF. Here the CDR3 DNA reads TGTGCCAGCAGCTTAGCCGGGACAGGGTCTAACTATGGCTACACCTTC.

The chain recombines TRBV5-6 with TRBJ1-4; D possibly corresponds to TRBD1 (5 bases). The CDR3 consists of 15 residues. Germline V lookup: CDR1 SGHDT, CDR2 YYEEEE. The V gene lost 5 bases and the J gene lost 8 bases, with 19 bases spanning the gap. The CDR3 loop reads CASSFVGGGSEKLFF. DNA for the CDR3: TGTGCCAGCAGTTTTGTCGGGGGAGGGTCGGAAAAACTGTTTTTT.

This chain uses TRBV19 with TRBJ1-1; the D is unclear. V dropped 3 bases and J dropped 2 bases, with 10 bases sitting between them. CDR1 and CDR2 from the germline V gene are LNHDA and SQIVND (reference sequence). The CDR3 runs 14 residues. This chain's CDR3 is CASSITGGNTEAFF. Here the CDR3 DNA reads TGTGCCAGTAGTATCACGGGCGGTAACACTGAAGCTTTCTTT.